These 13 T cell receptor beta chains were sequenced from one sample in a study of T-cell reconstitution after alpha-beta-depleted transplantation in children (dated by TCRdb to 2016 to 2018). The library relied on PCR. The sequencer listed for this sample is Illumina HiSeq 2500. TCR library preparation used molecular barcoding, with unique molecular identifiers applied to normalize quantification of the TCRbeta repertoire. TCRdb reanalyzed the raw reads on its own, using fastp at Q25 for trimming and MiXCR for clone calling, and kept in-frame beta chains. For every CDR3 protein sequence, its rows merge into one entry that carries the most common genes and DNA. Here the sample has some 600,000 distinct CDR3 sequences; approximately 13% occur a single time. The ten largest make up roughly 2.3% of the sample. The treatment or condition label, as the study defines it: allogeneic hematopoietic cell transplantation with graft depleted of TCRalphabeta T cells and CD19 B cells.

Sequenced here: PBMCs, mostly from graft donor cells, sampled 360 days after TCRalphabeta/CD19-depleted stem cell transplant. The receptors derive from a male patient aged 10 to 17 who had a stem cell transplant for acute myeloid leukemia, so the T cells may come from the graft donor.

This clonotype was observed a few times. This chain joins TRBV15 and TRBJ1-1; 7 bases line up with TRBD1. Germline V gene data show CDR1 as LNHNV and CDR2 as YYDKDF (reference sequence). The V and J ends lost 7 bases and 3 bases, in that order; junction bases with no gene match: 8. The CDR3 extends over 14 amino acids. The CDR3 region is CATILDRDDTEAFF. In DNA, the CDR3 is TGTGCCACCATCCTCGACAGGGATGACACTGAAGCTTTCTTT.

The chain couples TRBV20-1 to TRBJ2-3; no clear D. CDR3 size: 12 residues. Looked up from germline, CDR1 is DFQATT and CDR2 is SNEGSKA (reference sequence). V lost 0 bases and J lost 3, with 4 bases in between. The CDR3 is CSARDPTDTQYF. The CDR3 DNA follows: TGCAGTGCTAGAGACCCTACAGATACGCAGTATTTT.

V gene TRBV11-2 combines with J gene TRBJ2-1; 10 bases fit TRBD2. Germline lookup yields CDR1 SGHAT and CDR2 FQNNGV. CDR3 length: 18 residues. V dropped 5 bases and J dropped 1; count of bases not matched to a gene: 11. The chain's CDR3 is CASSREREGLGSYNEQFF. Written as DNA, the CDR3 is TGTGCCAGCAGCCGGGAGCGGGAGGGCCTAGGGTCCTACAATGAGCAGTTCTTC.

This clonotype was observed many times. The chain carries TRBV21-1 and TRBJ2-2; TRBD2, the table's D call, was not compared with the DNA. TRBV21-1 is a pseudogene. This CDR3 spans 12 amino acids. As DNA, the CDR3 is TGTCCGGCAAGCGGGAGGGCCGGGGAGCTGTTTTTT. Protein sequence: CPASGRAGELFF.

This clonotype was picked up a small number of times. The V call is TRBV28, the J call TRBJ1-5, with 11 bases matching TRBD1. The CDR3 sequence is 16 residues long. After removal of 3 bases from V and 3 bases from J, the junction contained 4 bases not matched to a gene. The germline gives CDR1 MDHEN, CDR2 SYDVKM. The CDR3 loop is CASSFGTGGHNQPQHF. The CDR3 coding sequence is TGTGCCAGCAGTTTCGGGACAGGGGGTCACAATCAGCCCCAGCATTTT. Looking up the rest from reference TRBV28 and TRBJ1-5 gives the full variable domain: DVKVTQSSRYLVKRTGEKVFLECVQDMDHENMFWYRQDPGLGLRLIYFSYDVKMKEKGDIPEGYSVSREKKERFSLILESASTNQTSMYLCASSFGTGGHNQPQHFGDGTRLSIL.

At least ten counts were recorded for this clonotype. V gene TRBV12-3 or TRBV12-4 combines with J gene TRBJ2-6; D unclear. The CDR3 runs 15 residues. V was shortened by 5 bases and J by 0 bases, with 8 bases between the two germline ends. DNA for the CDR3: TGTGCCAGCAGTCCGCAGATCTCTGGGGCCAACGTCCTGACTTTC. It is translated as CASSPQISGANVLTF.

CDR3 nucleotide sequence: TGCAGCGCCGGGGGGATGAGGACCGGGGAGCTGTTTTTT. Amino acids: CSAGGMRTGELFF. The chain employs TRBV29-1 and TRBJ2-2; the match to TRBD2 covers 7 bases. This CDR3 region has 13 residues. Germline V gives CDR1 SQVTM, CDR2 ANQGSEA. V gave up 7 bases and J gave up 5 bases; unmatched junction bases: 7.

The chain carries TRBV5-1 and TRBJ2-1; no firm D call. CDR3 length: 16 residues. V lost 4 bases and J lost 2, with 16 bases in between. In germline, CDR1 is SGHRS, CDR2 YFSETQ. The CDR3 region has the DNA TGCGCCAGCAGCCTTGCGCCGACCGGAACCTACAATGAGCAGTTCTTC. Protein: CASSLAPTGTYNEQFF.

The table lists this clonotype with many counts. The chain carries TRBV5-1 and TRBJ2-2; D possibly uses TRBD1 or TRBD2 (6 bases each). V shed 4 bases and J shed 2 bases, with 15 bases lying between them. The CDR3 is 16 amino acids. The germline V gene has CDR1 SGHRS and CDR2 YFSETQ. CDR3 protein: CASSLNVGGNTGELFF. The CDR3 DNA sequence: TGCGCCAGCAGCCTTAACGTGGGGGGCAACACCGGGGAGCTGTTTTTT.

This clonotype has a handful of counts. The chain has TRBV30 and TRBJ2-7; 11 bases match TRBD1. Per germline, CDR1 GTSNPN and CDR2 SVGIG (reference sequence). This CDR3 comprises 15 residues. V trimming: 4 bases; J trimming: 2 bases; junction bases outside the gene matches: 7. CDR3 bases: TGTGCCTGGAATGGGGACAGGGGGAGGGCCTACGAGCAGTACTTC. It codes for CAWNGDRGRAYEQYF.

This clonotype has a handful of counts. V is TRBV20-1 and J is TRBJ2-5; 7 nucleotides align to TRBD1. The CDR3 contains 13 residues. Germline CDR1 reads DFQATT; CDR2 reads SNEGSKA (reference sequence). V shed 5 bases and J 5 bases; nucleotides not matched to a gene: 8. The CDR3 is CSAGPTGVETQYF. The CDR3 coding sequence is TGCAGTGCTGGACCCACAGGGGTCGAGACCCAGTACTTC.

This clonotype was detected only a few times. The V and J genes are TRBV5-1 and TRBJ2-7, with D perhaps TRBD1 (7 bases). This CDR3 has 17 residues. The V end lost 4 bases, the J end lost 3 bases, and 23 bases lay between the germline ends. Germline V gene sequence: CDR1 SGHRS, CDR2 YFSETQ. The CDR3 spells CASSRAGTVRRGYEQYF. CDR3 in DNA: TGCGCCAGCAGCAGGGCCGGGACAGTTCGGAGGGGCTACGAGCAGTACTTC.

This clonotype occurred a few times. The CDR3 DNA reads as TGCGCCAGCAGCTCCCCTGACAGGCTTAACTATGGCTACACCTTC. Translating gives CASSSPDRLNYGYTF. This chain uses TRBV5-1 with TRBJ1-2; TRBD1 might be the D (6 bases). Trimming took off 3 bases at V and 1 base at J, with 13 bases between the two ends. Germline V gene lookup returns CDR1 SGHRS and CDR2 YFSETQ. The CDR3 is made up of 15 amino acids.